This TCR beta chain stems from a study of blood T cell repertoires in COVID-19. Study details: COVID-19 samples, acute and convalescent, were from the United States, Italy and Spain. T cells, B-cell-depleted T cells, or PBMCs supplied cDNA or gDNA.

Per the authors' pipeline: How many nucleated cells were present was estimated from reference gene primer amplification. The method was immunoSEQ multiplex PCR; TCRdb's version includes in-frame clones alone and lacks a portion of them. V and J calls and clone size are those listed in that table; D and trimming were worked out from the DNA. The sample has some 110,000 clones, around four fifths seen once. This clonotype was obtained from an older woman with acute or convalescent COVID-19. The specimen was peripheral blood.

In DNA, the CDR3 is TGTGCCATCAGTGAGTCGGCCGAGCAGTACTTC. It specifies CAISESAEQYF. This sequence joins TRBV10-3 and TRBJ2-7, with D uncertain. Looked up from germline, CDR1 is ENHRY and CDR2 is SYGVKD. This CDR3 comprises 11 residues. V shed 0 bases and J shed 6 bases, with 3 bases lying between them.